This T cell receptor beta chain was sequenced during a study of T cell repertoires in cytomegalovirus infection. Study-level findings and limits: Identification of carriers of CMV plus the relevant HLA was performed using cumulative public TCR beta family frequency. HLA-C-restricted CMV clonotypes gave the most frequent clonotype in two of eight donors.

This CDR3 has 12 residues. Per the germline V gene, CDR1 is MDHEN and CDR2 is SYDVKM. With 6 bases removed from V and 3 bases from J, the gap between germline ends came to 9 bases. MiXCR, run by TCRdb on the reads, gives a single entry per CDR3 protein. The sample lists around 120,000 distinct CDR3 sequences, approximately 9.2% occurring once. The sample holds many counts of this clonotype. Its antigen is as yet unknown. The material sequenced was PBMCs. This chain uses TRBV28 with TRBJ2-7; D possibly corresponds to TRBD1 (5 bases). The receptor was derived from a human donor in good health (CMV status not recorded). Some clones in this sample may be carry-over from other donors' samples. CDR3 bases: TGTGCCAGCAGGGCAGGGTTCTACGAGCAGTACTTC. Translation gives CASRAGFYEQYF. The full variable domain, its missing parts supplied by reference TRBV28 and TRBJ2-7, is DVKVTQSSRYLVKRTGEKVFLECVQDMDHENMFWYRQDPGLGLRLIYFSYDVKMKEKGDIPEGYSVSREKKERFSLILESASTNQTSMYLCASRAGFYEQYFGPGTRLTVT.